This T cell receptor beta chain was captured by sequencing in a study of T cells in localized non-small cell lung cancer. Method: immunoSEQ multiplex PCR; TCRdb's copy keeps in-frame clones and lacks some. The repertoire includes about 40,000 clones, around nine tenths of them detected once, and 3% to 4.5% sits in the top ten. Looked up from germline, CDR1 is WNHNN and CDR2 is SYGVQD (reference sequence). The V end was cut by 9 bases, the J end by 5 bases, with 13 bases between. The CDR3 loop spans 12 amino acids. This chain links TRBV10-1 with TRBJ2-5; D is perhaps TRBD1 (6 bases). The specimen comprised peripheral blood, sampled before any cancer treatment. The clonotype was recovered from a man aged 18 to 49 with stage I lung adenocarcinoma. The CDR3 here is CASFRGRETQYF. The CDR3 DNA is TGCGCCAGTTTCAGGGGCCGGGAGACCCAGTACTTC.